These 22 T cell receptor beta chains were sequenced from one sample in a study of blood T cells in healthy people across ages. A second PCR of roughly 6 to 12 cycles used a sample-barcoded 5' primer and a J-beta primer mix. TCRdb re-derived calls from the 5' RACE reads in MiXCR, one entry per CDR3 protein. The sample yields about 940,000 distinct CDR3 sequences, approximately 49% seen once. What was sequenced was blood. The receptor set was obtained from a man aged 25-45 years in good health.

The genes are TRBV14 and TRBJ2-5; D possibly corresponds to TRBD1 (6 bases). V lost 0 bases to trimming and J lost 0 bases, with 11 bases between them. The germline V gene has CDR1 SGHDN and CDR2 FVKESK. This CDR3 spans 16 amino acids. The CDR3 loop is CASSQDLRDNQETQYF. The CDR3 region has the DNA TGTGCCAGCAGCCAAGATTTACGGGACAACCAAGAGACCCAGTACTTC.

This chain joins TRBV5-1 and TRBJ2-3, with a weak D call TRBD2 (6 bases). The CDR3 is 14 amino acids. Trimming removed 4 bases at V and 3 bases at J, with 12 bases between. CDR1 and CDR2 from the germline V gene are SGHRS and YFSETQ. DNA of the CDR3: TGCGCCAGCAGCCCCTGGACTACGACAGATACGCAGTATTTT. Translating gives CASSPWTTTDTQYF.

The rearrangement links TRBV20-1 to TRBJ2-5; 7 bases line up with TRBD1. This CDR3 contains 15 residues. Unmatched junction bases numbered 12, after V lost 6 bases and J lost 2 bases. CDR1 is DFQATT, CDR2 SNEGSKA, per germline (reference sequence). The CDR3 DNA sequence: TGCAGTGCCGGAGACCGAACAGGGGCTCAAGAGACCCAGTACTTC. Translated: CSAGDRTGAQETQYF.

The chain recombines TRBV4-2 with TRBJ2-3; the match to TRBD2 covers 7 bases. Germline CDR1 LGHNA, CDR2 YNFKEQ. This CDR3 has 17 residues. J lost 4 bases, V lost 0 bases, and 10 bases had no gene match. CDR3 in amino acids: CASSQDRNGGIADTQYF. DNA for the CDR3: TGTGCCAGCAGCCAAGATCGAAACGGGGGGATCGCAGATACGCAGTATTTT.

The V call is TRBV11-2, the J call TRBJ1-1; D is possibly TRBD1 (5 bases). The CDR3 sequence is 16 residues long. Germline V gene lookup returns CDR1 SGHAT and CDR2 FQNNGV. Trimming left V 5 bases short and J 0 bases short, with 16 bases between. CDR3 bases: TGTGCCAGCAGCAACCCCCGACAGCTAGTGAACACTGAAGCTTTCTTT. Protein product: CASSNPRQLVNTEAFF.

This clonotype was counted only a few times. The J gene is TRBJ2-5, the V gene TRBV7-2; D may be TRBD2 (7 bases). The last part of the DNA fits TRBJ2-7 better; the J call may be wrong. The CDR3 length is 14 residues. In germline, CDR1 is SGHTA, CDR2 FQGNSA. As DNA, the CDR3 is TGTGCCAGCAGCTTATTTGGGGGGGCCGTCGAGCAGTACTTC. It yields the protein CASSLFGGAVEQYF.

This clonotype was seen at least ten times. This sequence joins TRBV4-2 and TRBJ2-7; no clear D. Germline CDR1 LGHNA, CDR2 YNFKEQ. This CDR3 spans 15 amino acids. Deletions cut 0 bases from V and 4 bases from J, with 13 bases between. Here the CDR3 DNA reads TGTGCCAGCAGCCAAGACCGGGTTATCGATTACGAGCAGTACTTC. Translating it yields CASSQDRVIDYEQYF.

The chain employs TRBV6-1 and TRBJ1-4, with D tentatively TRBD1 (5 bases). Trimming stripped 3 bases from V and 8 bases from J, with 16 bases between. The CDR3 totals 15 residues. Germline V gene data show CDR1 as MNHNS and CDR2 as SASEGT. CDR3 coding DNA: TGTGCCAGCAGTGAGACAGTGCTTGGAGACGAAAAACTGTTTTTT. Its translation is CASSETVLGDEKLFF.

This clonotype was counted only a few times. The chain uses TRBV7-9 and TRBJ2-1; tentatively, D is TRBD1 (6 bases). The ends were cut back, 5 bases at V and 9 bases at J, with 17 bases in the middle. CDR3 length: 14 amino acids. Per the germline V gene, CDR1 is SEHNR and CDR2 is FQNEAQ (reference sequence). CDR3 residues: CASSTLGEGGEQFF. The CDR3 DNA sequence: TGTGCCAGCAGCACCCTTGGAGAAGGGGGTGAGCAGTTCTTC.

The chain recombines TRBV20-1 with TRBJ1-2; 7 positions match TRBD1. CDR1 is DFQATT and CDR2 is SNEGSKA in the germline V gene (reference sequence). V shed 5 bases and J 3 bases; nucleotides not matched to a gene: 6. The CDR3 loop spans 13 amino acids. The CDR3 spells CSAASTGDYGYTF. The CDR3 nucleotides read TGCAGTGCTGCCTCCACAGGGGACTATGGCTACACCTTC.

This clonotype was detected many times. The chain combines TRBV18 with TRBJ2-7, with D hard to call. The CDR3 contains 13 residues. CDR1 and CDR2 (germline): KGHSH, LQKENI. Trimming took 4 bases from V and 0 from J, leaving 7 bases between them. CDR3 protein: CASSQENSYEQYF. CDR3 DNA sequence: TGTGCCAGCTCACAGGAAAACTCCTACGAGCAGTACTTC.

The sample holds a few counts of this clonotype. This chain links TRBV27 with TRBJ1-2; tentatively, D is TRBD1 (5 bases). Germline CDR1 and CDR2: MNHEY and SMNVEV (reference sequence). V shed 6 bases and J shed 5 bases, with 10 bases lying between them. This CDR3 spans 12 amino acids. The CDR3 DNA follows: TGTGCCAGCAGATCTGACAGATATGGCTACACCTTC. Amino acids: CASRSDRYGYTF.

V usage is TRBV6-5 and J usage is TRBJ2-2; D unresolved. CDR3 size: 13 residues. Between the trimmed V and J ends, which lost 6 bases and 2 bases, there was a span of 7 bases. The germline gives CDR1 MNHEY, CDR2 SVGAGI. The CDR3 DNA is TGTGCCAGCAGGCCACAAAACACCGGGGAGCTGTTTTTT. The encoded protein is CASRPQNTGELFF.

This clonotype was picked up a small number of times. This sequence joins TRBV4-1 and TRBJ1-1, with D uncertain. This CDR3 comprises 14 residues. V lost 0 bases to trimming and J lost 0 bases, with 5 bases between them. Germline CDR1 and CDR2: MGHRA and YSYEKL. CDR3 residues: CASSQDSMNTEAFF. The CDR3 DNA follows: TGCGCCAGCAGCCAAGATAGCATGAACACTGAAGCTTTCTTT.

V usage is TRBV20-1 and J usage is TRBJ1-6, with 7 bases identical to TRBD1. The CDR3 totals 15 residues. Trimming cost V 5 bases and J 9 bases; bases outside gene matches: 13. Germline V gene lookup returns CDR1 DFQATT and CDR2 SNEGSKA (reference sequence). In DNA, the CDR3 is TGCAGTGCTCCCCTGACAGGGAGTATGGGTTCACCCCTCCACTTT. This gives the protein CSAPLTGSMGSPLHF.

In its sample, this clonotype was seen a few times. The chain employs TRBV28 and TRBJ2-5; D perhaps matches TRBD1 (6 bases). The DNA end is a closer match to TRBJ2-7, so the J assignment may be wrong. The germline CDR1 and CDR2 sequences are MDHEN and SYDVKM. The CDR3 contains 14 residues. For the CDR3, the DNA is TGTGCCAGCAGCCGGACAGAATACTCGACCGAGCAGTACTTC. This gives the protein CASSRTEYSTEQYF.

This rearrangement joins TRBV25-1 to TRBJ2-3; D not resolved. Trimming took off 2 bases at V and 0 bases at J, with 12 bases between the two ends. CDR1 is MGHDK, CDR2 SYGVNS, per germline. The CDR3 totals 16 residues. The CDR3 DNA reads TGTGCCAGCAGTGAACCAAGTGGGCCCAGCACAGATACGCAGTATTTT. It yields the protein CASSEPSGPSTDTQYF.

The chain combines TRBV25-1 with TRBJ2-7; 10 nucleotides agree with TRBD1. V lost 6 bases and J lost 5; bases outside the gene matches: 7. Germline V gives CDR1 MGHDK, CDR2 SYGVNS. The CDR3 spans 14 residues. CDR3 DNA: TGTGCCAGCAGGAATGCGGGACAGGGGAACGAGCAGTACTTC. Its translation: CASRNAGQGNEQYF.

CDR3 amino acids: CASRDDHTNYGYTF. CDR3 sequence (DNA): TGTGCCAGCCGGGACGACCACACAAACTATGGCTACACCTTC. The chain uses TRBV2 and TRBJ1-2; D possibly corresponds to TRBD1 (5 bases). CDR3 length: 14 amino acids. Germline V gene sequence: CDR1 SNHLY, CDR2 FYNNEI. The ends were cut back, 8 bases at V and 2 bases at J, with 15 bases in the middle.

This chain links TRBV6-5 with TRBJ1-1; unclear D gene. In germline, CDR1 is MNHEY, CDR2 SVGAGI. Trimming cost V 0 bases and J 1 base, with 6 bases left between them. There are 14 residues in the CDR3. CDR3 DNA: TGTGCCAGCAGTTACTCCCATCGGAACACTGAAGCTTTCTTT. Translated, it gives CASSYSHRNTEAFF.

This chain links TRBV25-1 with TRBJ2-7; TRBD1 matches at 9 bases. The ends lost 7 bases at V and 10 bases at J; junction bases unmatched: 11. The CDR3 sequence is 13 residues long. CDR1 MGHDK and CDR2 SYGVNS come from the germline V gene. CDR3 protein: CASTEDRGFEQYF. CDR3 DNA sequence: TGTGCCAGCACCGAGGACAGGGGATTCGAACAGTACTTC.

This chain uses TRBV2 with TRBJ2-1, with D perhaps assigned TRBD1 or TRBD2 (5 bases each). This CDR3 has 13 amino acids. With 4 bases removed from V and 9 bases from J, the gap between germline ends came to 13 bases. Germline loops: CDR1 SNHLY, CDR2 FYNNEI. The CDR3 coding sequence is TGTGCCAGCAGTGGGTCGGGGCGGAGTGAGCAGTTCTTC. It translates to CASSGSGRSEQFF.